The sequence of this T cell receptor (beta chain) was determined in a study of shared clonotypes between healthy human individuals. Whole-study results and caveats: In general, naive subsets displayed greater estimated richness than memory subsets did.

This clone came up once. The antigen remains undetermined. A CD45RA+ naive subset and a CD45RA-negative memory subset were split from CD4+ cells. Repertoires were generated with immunoSEQ multiplex PCR, while TCRdb's copy carries only in-frame clones and drops some. The data contain 1.6 million or so clones, 97% to 99% of them singletons. This clonotype was obtained from a man aged 30 to 45 in good health. Sequenced sample: naive CD4+ T cells sorted from blood. The subset here: CD45RA+ positively selected.

Here the CDR3 DNA reads TGTGCCAGTAGTAAACGACAGGGCCGGGGCACCGGGGAGCTGTTTTTT. This sequence encodes CASSKRQGRGTGELFF. The chain couples TRBV19 to TRBJ2-2; 7 bases are shared with TRBD1. This CDR3 region has 16 residues. The V gene end was trimmed by 4 bases and the J gene end by 4 bases; junction bases not matched to a gene: 9. Germline V gene sequence: CDR1 LNHDA, CDR2 SQIVND (reference sequence).